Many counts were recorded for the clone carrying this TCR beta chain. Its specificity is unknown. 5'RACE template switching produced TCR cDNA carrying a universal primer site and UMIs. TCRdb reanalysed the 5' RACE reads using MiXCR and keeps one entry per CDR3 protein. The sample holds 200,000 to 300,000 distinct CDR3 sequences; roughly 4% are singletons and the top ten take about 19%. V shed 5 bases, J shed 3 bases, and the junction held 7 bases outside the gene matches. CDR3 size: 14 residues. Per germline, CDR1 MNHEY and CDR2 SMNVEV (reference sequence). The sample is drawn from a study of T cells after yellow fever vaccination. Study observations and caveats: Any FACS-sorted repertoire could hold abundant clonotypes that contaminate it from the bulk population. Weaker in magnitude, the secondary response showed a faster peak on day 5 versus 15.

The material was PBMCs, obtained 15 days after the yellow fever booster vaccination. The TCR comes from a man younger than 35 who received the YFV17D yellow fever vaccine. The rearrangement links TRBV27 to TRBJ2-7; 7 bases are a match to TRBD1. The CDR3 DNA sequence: TGTGCCAGCAGTAACAAAGGGGGCCACTACGAGCAGTACTTC. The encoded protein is CASSNKGGHYEQYF.